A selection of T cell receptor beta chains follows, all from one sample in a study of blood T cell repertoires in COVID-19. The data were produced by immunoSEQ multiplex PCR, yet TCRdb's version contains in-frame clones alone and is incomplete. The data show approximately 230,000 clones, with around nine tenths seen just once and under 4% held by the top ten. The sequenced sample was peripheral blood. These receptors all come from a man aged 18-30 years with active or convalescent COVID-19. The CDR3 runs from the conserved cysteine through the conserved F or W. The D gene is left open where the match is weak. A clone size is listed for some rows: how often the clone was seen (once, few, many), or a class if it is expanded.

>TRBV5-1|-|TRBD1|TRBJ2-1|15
CASSLGDRFGNEQFF
TGCGCCAGCAGCTTGGGGGACAGGTTCGGCAATGAGCAGTTCTTC
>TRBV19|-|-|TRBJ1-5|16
CASSIVGDYSNQPQHF
TGTGCCAGTAGTATAGTGGGCGATTATAGCAATCAGCCCCAGCATTTT
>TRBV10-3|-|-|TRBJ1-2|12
CAISPGNDGYTF
TGTGCCATCAGTCCGGGGAACGATGGCTACACCTTC
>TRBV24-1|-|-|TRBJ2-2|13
CATRKTPSEELFF
TGTGCCACCAGAAAGACACCCTCCGAAGAGCTGTTTTTT
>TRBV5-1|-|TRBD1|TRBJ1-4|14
CASSVGTGIEKLFF
TGCGCCAGCAGCGTAGGGACAGGGATTGAAAAACTGTTTTTT
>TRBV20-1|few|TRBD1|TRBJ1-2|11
CSAPTGPRDTF
TGCAGTGCCCCGACAGGGCCGAGGGACACCTTC
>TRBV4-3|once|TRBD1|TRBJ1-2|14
CASRPGTGGYGYTF
TGCGCCAGCAGACCCGGGACAGGGGGCTATGGCTACACCTTC
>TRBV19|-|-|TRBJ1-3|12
CASSTTGNTIYF
TGTGCCAGTAGTACAACTGGAAACACCATATATTTT
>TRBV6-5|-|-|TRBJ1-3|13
CASRQGSGNTIYF
TGTGCCAGCAGGCAGGGGTCTGGAAACACCATATATTTT
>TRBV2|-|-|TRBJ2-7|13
CAGGRGAPYEQYF
TGTGCCGGGGGGAGGGGGGCCCCCTACGAGCAGTACTTC
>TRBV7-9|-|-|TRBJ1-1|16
CASSPGTFDMNTEAFF
TGTGCCAGCAGCCCGGGGACTTTCGATATGAACACTGAAGCTTTCTTT
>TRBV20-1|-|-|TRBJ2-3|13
CSASLGSTDTQYF
TGCAGTGCTAGTCTCGGGAGCACAGATACGCAGTATTTT
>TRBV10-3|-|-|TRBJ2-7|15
CAISDPNRAMDEQYF
TGTGCCATCAGTGACCCTAACAGGGCCATGGACGAGCAGTACTTC
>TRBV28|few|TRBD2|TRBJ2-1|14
CASSLPGGPYEQFF
TGTGCCAGCAGTTTGCCGGGAGGGCCTTATGAGCAGTTCTTC
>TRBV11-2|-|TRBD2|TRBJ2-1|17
CASSPRLPGLAVNEQFF
TGTGCCAGCAGCCCCCGTCTCCCGGGCCTAGCGGTGAATGAGCAGTTCTTC
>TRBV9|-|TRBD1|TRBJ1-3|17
CASVQGEVWNSGNTIYF
TGTGCCAGCGTACAGGGGGAGGTTTGGAACTCTGGAAACACCATATATTTT
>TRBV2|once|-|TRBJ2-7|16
CASSEGRGNREREQYF
TGTGCCAGCAGTGAGGGGAGAGGTAACCGGGAAAGGGAGCAGTACTTC
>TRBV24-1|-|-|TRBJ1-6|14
CATSDTVKGLPLHF
TGTGCCACCAGTGACACGGTGAAGGGGCTACCCCTCCACTTT
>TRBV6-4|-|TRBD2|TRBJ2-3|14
CASSDSGGTDTQYF
TGTGCCAGCAGTGACTCGGGAGGGACAGATACGCAGTATTTT
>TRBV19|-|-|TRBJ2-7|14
CASSITGSRGEQYF
TGTGCCAGTAGTATCACAGGGTCGCGTGGCGAGCAGTACTTC
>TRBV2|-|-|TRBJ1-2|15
CASSEYQGGNGGYTF
TGTGCCAGCAGTGAATATCAGGGAGGCAATGGGGGCTACACCTTC
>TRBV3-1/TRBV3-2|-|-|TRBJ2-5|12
CASSPRLETQYF
TGTGCCAGCAGCCCTCGGTTAGAGACCCAGTACTTC
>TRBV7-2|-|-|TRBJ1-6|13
CASTPAGGSPLHF
TGTGCCAGCACCCCCGCGGGAGGCTCACCCCTCCACTTT
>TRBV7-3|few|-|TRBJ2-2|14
CASSLYRDAGELFF
TGTGCCAGCAGCTTATACAGGGATGCCGGGGAGCTGTTTTTT
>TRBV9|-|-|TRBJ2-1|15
CASSVGPSAGNEQFF
TGTGCCAGCAGCGTAGGCCCTAGCGCTGGCAATGAGCAGTTCTTC
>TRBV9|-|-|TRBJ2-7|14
CASSPGASSYEQYF
TGTGCCAGCAGCCCGGGAGCTAGCTCCTACGAGCAGTACTTC
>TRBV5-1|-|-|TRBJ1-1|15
CASSSVRGGNTEAFF
TGCGCCAGCAGCTCCGTGAGGGGGGGTAACACTGAAGCTTTCTTT
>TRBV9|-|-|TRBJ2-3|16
CASSVAGGPEADTQYF
TGTGCCAGCAGCGTAGCAGGAGGGCCCGAGGCAGATACGCAGTATTTT
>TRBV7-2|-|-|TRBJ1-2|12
CASSLPNYGYTF
TGTGCCAGCAGCTTACCGAACTATGGCTACACCTTC
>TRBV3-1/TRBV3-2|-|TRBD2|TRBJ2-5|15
CASSPRSSGEETQYF
TGTGCCAGCAGCCCAAGGTCTAGCGGAGAAGAGACCCAGTACTTC
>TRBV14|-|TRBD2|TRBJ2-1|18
CASSPPRAGVVRSDEQFF
TGTGCCAGCAGCCCCCCTAGGGCGGGAGTTGTCCGGTCGGATGAGCAGTTCTTC
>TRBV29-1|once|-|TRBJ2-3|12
CSVELGGDTQYF
TGCAGCGTTGAGTTGGGAGGAGATACGCAGTATTTT
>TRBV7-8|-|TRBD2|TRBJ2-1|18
CASSPGLAGVSGYNEQFF
TGTGCCAGCAGCCCGGGACTAGCGGGAGTAAGTGGTTACAATGAGCAGTTCTTC